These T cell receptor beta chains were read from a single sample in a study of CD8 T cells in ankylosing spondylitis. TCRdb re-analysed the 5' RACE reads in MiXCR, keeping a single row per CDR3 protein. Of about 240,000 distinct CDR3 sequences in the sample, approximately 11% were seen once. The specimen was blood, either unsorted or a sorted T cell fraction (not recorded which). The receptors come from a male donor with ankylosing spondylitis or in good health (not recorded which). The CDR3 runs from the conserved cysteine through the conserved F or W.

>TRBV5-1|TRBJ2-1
CASSLGEGLALDEQFF
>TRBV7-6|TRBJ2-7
CASSLGAQGSSYEQYF
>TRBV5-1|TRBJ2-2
CASFSDRMGPGELFF
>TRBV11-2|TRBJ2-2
CASSSSGGPSTGELFF
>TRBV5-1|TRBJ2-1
CASSYDRGPYNEQFF
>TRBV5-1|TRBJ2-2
CASSFKSLAGGYTGELFF
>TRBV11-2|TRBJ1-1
CASSLGVAGPGEAFF
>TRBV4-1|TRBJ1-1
CASSTGDTEAFF
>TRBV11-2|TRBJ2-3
CASSSYSGGGPDTQYF
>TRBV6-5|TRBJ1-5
CASSYSSGNQPQHF
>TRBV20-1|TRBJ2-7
CSARKAGTVGEQYF
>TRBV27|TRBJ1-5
CASSPLWDVLLSNQPQHF
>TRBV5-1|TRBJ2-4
CASSFGEGNIQYF
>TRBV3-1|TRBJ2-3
CASSPRMADTQYF
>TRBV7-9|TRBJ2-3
CASSTTRGKTDTQYF
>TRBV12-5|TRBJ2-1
CASGFGGSEQFF